In its sample, the clone carrying this TCR beta chain was seen once. In the original processing: Estimation of nucleated cell counts relied on the amplification of reference gene primers. Measured with immunoSEQ multiplex PCR; TCRdb has only the in-frame clones, and not every one. That table is the source of V, J and clone size, and D and trimming were worked out from the DNA. This repertoire shows under 170,000 clones, around 86% found once; its top ten account for roughly 3.3%. This record belongs to a study of blood T cell repertoires in COVID-19. Study background: Sites in the United States, Italy and Spain provided acute and convalescent COVID-19 samples.

The material sequenced was peripheral blood. The receptor comes from a man between 65 and 80 years old with acute or convalescent COVID-19.

The CDR3 DNA reads TGTGCCAGCAGTTATTATCAAGAGACCCAGTACTTC. This gives the protein CASSYYQETQYF. The V gene is TRBV6-2 or TRBV6-3, the J gene TRBJ2-5; D call uncertain. Trimming removed 3 bases at V and 2 bases at J, with 4 bases between. The CDR3 has 12 residues. Germline CDR1 reads MNHEY; CDR2 reads SVGEGT.